This T cell receptor beta chain derives from a study of blood T cell repertoires in COVID-19. After removal of 2 bases from V and 4 bases from J, the junction contained 4 bases not matched to a gene. Germline CDR1 and CDR2: SEHNR and FQNEAQ (reference sequence). The CDR3 totals 15 residues. The data were produced by immunoSEQ multiplex PCR, yet TCRdb's version contains in-frame clones alone and is incomplete. The sample includes about 360,000 clones, 75% to 90% seen only once; the top ten take under 8.5%. The sequencing input was peripheral blood. The J gene is TRBJ1-4, the V gene TRBV7-9; TRBD1 aligns across 7 bases. The receptor was derived from a woman aged 55 to 70 with COVID-19, enrolled during active disease. Here the CDR3 reads CASSLTGQNNEKLFF. For the CDR3, the DNA is TGTGCCAGCAGCTTAACGGGACAGAATAATGAAAAACTGTTTTTT.